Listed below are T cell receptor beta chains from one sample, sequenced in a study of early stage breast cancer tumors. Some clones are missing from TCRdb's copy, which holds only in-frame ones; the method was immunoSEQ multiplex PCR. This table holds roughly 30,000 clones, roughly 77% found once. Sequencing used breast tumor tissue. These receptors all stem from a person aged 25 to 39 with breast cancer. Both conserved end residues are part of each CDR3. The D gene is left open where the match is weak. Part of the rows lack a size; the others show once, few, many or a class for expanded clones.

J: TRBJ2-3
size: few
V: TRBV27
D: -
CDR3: CASSFPGTDTQYF
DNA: TGTGCCAGCAGTTTCCCTGGCACAGATACGCAGTATTTT

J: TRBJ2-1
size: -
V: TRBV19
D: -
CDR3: CASSMREINEQFF
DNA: TGTGCCAGTAGTATGAGAGAAATTAATGAGCAGTTCTTC

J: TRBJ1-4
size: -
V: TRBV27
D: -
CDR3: CASSLDSNEKLFF
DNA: TGTGCCAGCAGTCTGGACAGTAATGAAAAACTGTTTTTT

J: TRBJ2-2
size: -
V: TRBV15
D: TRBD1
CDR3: CAAKRGGFTGELFF
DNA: TGTGCCGCAAAGAGAGGGGGCTTCACCGGGGAGCTGTTTTTT

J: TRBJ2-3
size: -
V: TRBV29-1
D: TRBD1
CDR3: CSVDQTGVTDTQYF
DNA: TGCAGCGTGGACCAGACAGGGGTCACAGATACGCAGTATTTT

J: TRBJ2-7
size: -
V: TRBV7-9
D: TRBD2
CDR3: CASSLRSAGLANEQYF
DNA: TGTGCCAGCAGCTTAAGGTCCGCGGGACTAGCGAACGAGCAGTACTTC

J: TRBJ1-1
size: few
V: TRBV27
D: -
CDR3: CASSLSGSQLFHGAFF
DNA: TGTGCCAGCAGTTTATCTGGGTCGCAATTATTCCACGGAGCTTTCTTT

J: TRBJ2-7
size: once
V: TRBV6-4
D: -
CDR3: CASSERGGAQSYEQYF
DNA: TGTGCCAGCAGTGAACGCGGAGGGGCACAATCCTACGAGCAGTACTTC

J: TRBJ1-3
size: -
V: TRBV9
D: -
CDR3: CASSVSRYSGNTIYF
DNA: TGTGCCAGCAGCGTATCGAGGTACTCTGGAAACACCATATATTTT

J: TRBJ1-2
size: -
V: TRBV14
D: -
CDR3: CASSHSWGQGSYGYTF
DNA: TGTGCCAGCAGCCACTCCTGGGGCCAGGGGTCCTATGGCTACACCTTC

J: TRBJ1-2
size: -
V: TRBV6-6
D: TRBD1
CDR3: CASSYRATGQARASTF
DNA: TGTGCCAGCAGTTACCGTGCCACGGGACAGGCCCGGGCAAGTACCTTC

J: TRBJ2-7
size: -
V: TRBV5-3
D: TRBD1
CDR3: CARSLGGTGSYEQYF
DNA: TGTGCCAGAAGCTTGGGAGGGACAGGCTCCTACGAGCAGTACTTC

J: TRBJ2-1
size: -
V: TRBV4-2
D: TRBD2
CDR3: CASSQGVSGSSYNEQFF
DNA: TGTGCCAGCAGCCAAGGTGTTAGCGGGAGCTCCTACAATGAGCAGTTCTTC

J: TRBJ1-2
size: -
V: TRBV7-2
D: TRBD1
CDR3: CASSLGASGQGRNYGYTF
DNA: TGTGCCAGCAGCTTAGGGGCTTCGGGACAGGGAAGAAACTATGGCTACACCTTC

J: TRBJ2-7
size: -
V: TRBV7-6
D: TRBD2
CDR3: CASSPEPGLAGGPYEQYF
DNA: TGTGCCAGCAGCCCGGAGCCGGGACTAGCGGGAGGGCCCTACGAGCAGTACTTC